What follows are 18 T cell receptor beta chains derived from one specimen sequenced in a study of cytomegalovirus exposure and HLA in healthy donors. Use of 60 Vbeta and 13 Jbeta primers characterized the PCR. Sequencing was performed with immunoSEQ multiplex PCR; in TCRdb, only in-frame clones are kept and a portion is missing. This table has approximately 210,000 clones, approximately 80% appearing once. Sequenced sample: PBMCs. These receptor sequences come from a woman aged 40 to 50 in good health and CMV-seronegative.

This clone has only one observation. The chain uses TRBV9 and TRBJ2-1; TRBD2 matches 15 bases. Germline CDR1 SGDLS, CDR2 YYNGEE. V was clipped by 0 bases and J by 4 bases; unmatched bases: 2. The CDR3 sequence is 17 residues long. The CDR3 DNA sequence: TGTGCCAGCAGCGTAGGAGGGACTAGCGGGAGGTACAATGAGCAGTTCTTC. Its protein is CASSVGGTSGRYNEQFF.

This clone turned up a few times. V and J are TRBV14 and TRBJ1-6; D is unclear. With 8 bases removed from V and 6 bases from J, the gap between germline ends came to 11 bases. Germline V gene lookup returns CDR1 SGHDN and CDR2 FVKESK. CDR3 length equals 13 residues. The CDR3 loop reads CASRRHLNSPLHF. CDR3 nucleotide sequence: TGTGCCAGCCGAAGACACCTTAATTCACCCCTCCACTTT. Filled out from reference TRBV14 and TRBJ1-6, the complete variable domain reads EAGVTQFPSHSVIEKGQTVTLRCDPISGHDNLYWYRRVMGKEIKFLLHFVKESKQDESGMPNNRFLAERTGGTYSTLKVQPAELEDSGVYFCASRRHLNSPLHFGNGTRLTVT.

The CDR3: CASSQQRRLAGDEQYF. Here the CDR3 DNA reads TGCGCCAGCAGCCAACAACGGCGACTAGCGGGAGACGAGCAGTACTTC. This chain links TRBV4-3 with TRBJ2-7; 12 bases line up with TRBD2. Germline loops: CDR1 LGHNA, CDR2 YSLEER. Trimming removed 2 bases from V and 5 bases from J; junction bases left unmatched: 7. The CDR3 is made up of 16 amino acids.

This chain links TRBV18 with TRBJ2-1; weak D call: TRBD2 (6 bases). V was pared by 1 base and J by 7 bases, with 8 bases between. The CDR3 is 13 amino acids. CDR1 KGHSH and CDR2 LQKENI come from the germline V gene. This chain's CDR3 is CASSPRLANEQFF. For the CDR3, the DNA is TGTGCCAGCTCACCACGCCTAGCGAATGAGCAGTTCTTC.

This chain joins TRBV5-1 and TRBJ2-5; 15 bases align to TRBD2. Germline trimming cut 6 bases from V and 4 bases from J; bases unmatched to any gene: 7. Germline values: CDR1 SGHRS, CDR2 YFSETQ. This CDR3 is built from 16 residues. CDR3 nucleotides: TGCGCCAGCAAACCCGGGGGACTAGCGGGAGGAGAGACCCAGTACTTC. Its protein is CASKPGGLAGGETQYF.

The V gene is TRBV27, the J gene TRBJ2-7, with a possible D match to TRBD1 (6 bases). Trimming shortened V by 5 bases and J by 2 bases, and 10 bases separated the two germline ends. Per germline, CDR1 MNHEY and CDR2 SMNVEV (reference sequence). CDR3 length equals 13 residues. CDR3 bases: TGTGCCAGCAGTCCCGGACAGACCTACGAGCAGTACGTC. Amino acid sequence: CASSPGQTYEQYV.

This sequence joins TRBV7-8 and TRBJ1-2; D gene uncertain. CDR3 length: 18 residues. V gave up 5 bases and J gave up 6 bases, with 28 bases separating them. Germline CDR1 SGHVS, CDR2 FQNEAQ. As DNA, the CDR3 is TGTGCCAGCAGCCTCCGGGAGGACTCCCTCCCAGCGCTGGATGGCTACACCTTC. Its protein product is CASSLREDSLPALDGYTF. Full variable domain (rest looked up from reference TRBV7-8 and TRBJ1-2): GAGVSQSPRYKVAKRGQDVALRCDPISGHVSLFWYQQALGQGPEFLTYFQNEAQLDKSGLPSDRFFAERPEGSVSTLKIQRTQQEDSAVYLCASSLREDSLPALDGYTFGSGTRLTVV.

This clone was recorded a few times. This rearrangement joins TRBV30 to TRBJ2-3; 8 bases fit TRBD2. The ends lost 1 base at V and 2 bases at J; junction bases unmatched: 2. Germline CDR1 and CDR2: GTSNPN and SVGIG (reference sequence). The CDR3 has 14 residues. CDR3: CAWSERGITDTQYF. The CDR3 DNA reads as TGTGCCTGGAGTGAGCGGGGGATCACAGATACGCAGTATTTT.

The chain links TRBV5-4 to TRBJ1-1; possibly TRBD1 for D (6 bases). In germline, CDR1 is SGHNT, CDR2 YYREEE (reference sequence). CDR3 length equals 13 residues. Trimming cost V 4 bases and J 8 bases, with 15 bases left between them. The DNA of the CDR3 is TGTGCCAGCAGCCTGGGAAAAGGACAGGAAGCTTTCTTT. Residues: CASSLGKGQEAFF.

This clone was observed a handful of times. The genes are TRBV29-1 and TRBJ2-7, with TRBD1 identical over 10 bases. After removal of 7 bases from V and 3 bases from J, the junction contained 9 bases not matched to a gene. The CDR3 consists of 14 residues. CDR1 and CDR2 from the germline V gene are SQVTM and ANQGSEA. DNA for the CDR3: TGCAGCGCCCAGTGGGGGACAGGGGACTACGAGCAGTACTTC. This translates into CSAQWGTGDYEQYF.

About this clone: Distinct nucleotide sequences in the sample also encode this CDR3. The gene calls are TRBV5-4 and TRBJ2-7; no clear D. Germline V CDR1 and CDR2: SGHNT, YYREEE (reference sequence). The V end lost 0 bases, the J end lost 0 bases, and 7 bases lay between the germline ends. The CDR3 runs 14 residues. CDR3 loop: CASSLGAGSYEQYV. The CDR3 bases are TGTGCCAGCAGCTTGGGGGCCGGCTCCTACGAGCAGTACGTC.

The rearrangement links TRBV6-1 to TRBJ2-7; 9 nucleotides align to TRBD1. The CDR3 contains 13 residues. V gave up 8 bases and J gave up 3 bases; unmatched junction bases: 5. The germline V gene has CDR1 MNHNS and CDR2 SASEGT. Here the CDR3 DNA reads TGTGCCAGCCAGGACAGGGGTTACTACGAGCAGTACTTC. This translates into CASQDRGYYEQYF.

In the case of this clone: A junction end diverges from the germline sequence, so it may reflect a read error. The DNA for the CDR3 is TGTTCCAGCAGCTTAGTCTCGGGGTGGCGCACTGAAAAACTGTTTTTT. Protein sequence: CSSSLVSGWRTEKLFF. This chain connects TRBV7-9 to TRBJ1-4, with D uncertain. The CDR3 runs 16 residues. The V gene's germline CDR1 is SEHNR and CDR2 FQNEAQ (reference sequence).

V and J are TRBV5-1 and TRBJ2-1; 8 nucleotides match TRBD2. J gave up 8 bases and V 4 bases, and 17 bases lay outside the gene matches. CDR1 and CDR2 from the germline V gene are SGHRS and YFSETQ. The CDR3 totals 17 residues. CDR3 residues: CASSPSVLQRESDEQFF. The CDR3 nucleotides read TGCGCCAGCAGCCCAAGTGTCCTCCAGCGGGAGAGCGATGAGCAGTTCTTC. Supplemented by reference TRBV5-1 and TRBJ2-1, the full variable domain reads KAGVTQTPRYLIKTRGQQVTLSCSPISGHRSVSWYQQTPGQGLQFLFEYFSETQRNKGNFPGRFSGRQFSNSRSEMNVSTLELGDSALYLCASSPSVLQRESDEQFFGPGTRLTVL.

The chain recombines TRBV19 with TRBJ2-1, with TRBD2 identical over 10 bases. Germline CDR1 reads LNHDA; CDR2 reads SQIVND (reference sequence). The J segment lost 9 bases and the V segment lost 7 bases, leaving 9 bases of the junction unmatched. CDR3 length equals 14 residues. CDR3: CASTASGRVGEQFF. CDR3 nucleotides: TGTGCCAGTACCGCTAGCGGGAGAGTTGGTGAGCAGTTCTTC.

CDR3 sequence reads: CASSPTGGPETQYF. As DNA, the CDR3 is TGTGCCAGCAGCCCGACAGGGGGCCCAGAGACCCAGTACTTC. The chain uses TRBV27 and TRBJ2-5, with 10 nucleotides matching TRBD1. Unmatched junction bases numbered 5, after V lost 6 bases and J lost 4 bases. Looked up from germline, CDR1 is MNHEY and CDR2 is SMNVEV (reference sequence). This CDR3 has 14 amino acids.

The rearrangement links TRBV6-5 to TRBJ1-3; unclear D gene. CDR1 MNHEY and CDR2 SVGAGI come from the germline V gene. The V end lost 5 bases, the J end lost 7 bases, and 15 bases lay between the germline ends. The CDR3 sequence is 14 residues long. The CDR3 loop is CASSPQVTWNTIYF. The CDR3 DNA is TGTGCCAGCAGTCCTCAGGTTACCTGGAACACCATATATTTT.

This clone has only one observation. The chain is built from TRBV9 and TRBJ2-3, with 11 bases that match TRBD2. Germline CDR1 SGDLS, CDR2 YYNGEE. This CDR3 region has 15 residues. Trimming removed 4 bases from V and 5 bases from J; junction bases left unmatched: 6. In DNA, the CDR3 is TGTGCCAGCAGCACCCTGACTAGCGGGATAGATACGCAGTATTTT. Amino acids: CASSTLTSGIDTQYF.